Below are 14 T cell receptor beta chains sequenced from a single sample in a study of T cells expressing NK-cell markers. No DNA is given; TCRdb re-called the 5' RACE reads and lists each CDR3 protein once. The sample yields under 200,000 distinct CDR3 sequences, of which the top ten take up roughly 20%. The source material was blood T cells: a sorted CD56 or NKG2C T cell subset, CD4+ or CD8+ T cells, or bulk PBMC T cells (not recorded which). The source of these receptors is a woman between 18 and 70 years old in good health.

The chain combines TRBV5-1 with TRBJ1-2; TCRdb proposes TRBD1, but this gene call is untestable without DNA. The V gene's germline CDR1 is SGHRS and CDR2 YFSETQ. This CDR3 has 17 residues. The CDR3 here is CASSSGTQQSLSYGYTF.

V gene TRBV10-3 combines with J gene TRBJ1-5. This CDR3 is built from 13 residues. Germline values: CDR1 ENHRY, CDR2 SYGVKD. CDR3 protein: CASGGGDGQPQHF.

This chain uses TRBV4-2 with TRBJ2-2; TCRdb calls TRBD2, which cannot be checked without DNA. The V gene's germline CDR1 is LGHNA and CDR2 YNFKEQ. The CDR3 loop spans 15 amino acids. This chain's CDR3 is CASSQEWLATGELFF.

The chain recombines TRBV7-9 with TRBJ2-2; TCRdb outputs TRBD2, but without DNA this stays unchecked. Germline CDR1 and CDR2: SEHNR and FQNEAQ (reference sequence). This CDR3 region has 11 residues. CDR3: CASSRTWELFF.

This chain connects TRBV29-1 to TRBJ2-1; absent DNA, TCRdb's TRBD2 call cannot be checked. The germline V gene has CDR1 SQVTM and CDR2 ANQGSEA. This CDR3 comprises 13 residues. This CDR3 is CSVEGLVYNEQFF.

V usage is TRBV30 and J usage is TRBJ1-1. The CDR3 spans 14 residues. Germline loops: CDR1 GTSNPN, CDR2 SVGIG (reference sequence). This chain's CDR3 is CAWSVFPRNTEAFF.

The chain joins TRBV7-2 to TRBJ2-5; TCRdb reports TRBD1, a call that lacks DNA to check it against. Germline CDR1 is SGHTA and CDR2 is FQGNSA. The CDR3 has 14 residues. The CDR3 is CASSPAGTKATQYF.

The chain is built from TRBV7-2 and TRBJ2-4; TCRdb gives TRBD1 as the D gene, but with no DNA this cannot be confirmed. The CDR3 loop spans 13 amino acids. Germline V CDR1 and CDR2: SGHTA, FQGNSA. The CDR3 is CASSLGTANIQYF. Looking up the rest from reference TRBV7-2 and TRBJ2-4 gives the full variable domain: GAGVSQSPSNKVTEKGKDVELRCDPISGHTALYWYRQSLGQGLEFLIYFQGNSAPDKSGLPSDRFSAERTGGSVSTLTIQRTQQEDSAVYLCASSLGTANIQYFGAGTRLSVL.

J is TRBJ2-1 and V is TRBV27; the D call from TCRdb, TRBD2, cannot be confirmed without DNA. Germline CDR1 MNHEY, CDR2 SMNVEV (reference sequence). The CDR3 contains 13 residues. The CDR3 is CASSSFSVNEQFF.

The chain uses TRBV5-1 and TRBJ2-3; with no DNA, the TCRdb D assignment of TRBD1 cannot be verified. This CDR3 has 15 amino acids. Looked up from germline, CDR1 is SGHRS and CDR2 is YFSETQ. CDR3 region: CASSLGQGGTDTQYF.

The gene calls are TRBV7-3 and TRBJ2-5. The CDR3 totals 13 residues. The germline gives CDR1 SGHTA, CDR2 FQGTGA. The CDR3 region is CASSFSRMETQYF.

The CDR3: CATSPDTDTQYF. The chain employs TRBV24-1 and TRBJ2-3. The CDR3 runs to 12 residues. CDR1 and CDR2 (germline): KGHDR, SFDVKD.

The gene calls are TRBV2 and TRBJ1-4. CDR1 and CDR2 (germline): SNHLY, FYNNEI. The CDR3 is made up of 12 amino acids. CDR3 in amino acids: CASSVKNEKLFF.

This rearrangement joins TRBV6-1 to TRBJ1-1; TCRdb's D call of TRBD1 is untestable without DNA. The CDR3 has 15 amino acids. Per germline, CDR1 MNHNS and CDR2 SASEGT. CDR3 protein: CASSRTAGPDTEAFF.